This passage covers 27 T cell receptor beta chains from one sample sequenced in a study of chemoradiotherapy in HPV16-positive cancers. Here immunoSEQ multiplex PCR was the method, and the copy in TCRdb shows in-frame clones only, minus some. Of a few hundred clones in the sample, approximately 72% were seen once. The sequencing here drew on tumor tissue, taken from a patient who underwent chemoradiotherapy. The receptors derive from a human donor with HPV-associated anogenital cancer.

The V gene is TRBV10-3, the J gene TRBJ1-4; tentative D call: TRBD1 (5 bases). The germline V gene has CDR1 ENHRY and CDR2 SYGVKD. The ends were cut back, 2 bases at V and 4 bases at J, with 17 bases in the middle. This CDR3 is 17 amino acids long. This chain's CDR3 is CAISEGVTVGRNEKLFF. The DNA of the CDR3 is TGTGCCATCAGTGAGGGCGTGACAGTGGGACGTAATGAAAAACTGTTTTTT.

CDR3 sequence reads: CASSQDVRGFSYEQYF. CDR3 DNA: TGCGCCAGCAGCCAAGATGTCCGGGGATTCTCCTACGAGCAGTACTTC. The J gene is TRBJ2-7, the V gene TRBV4-3; D possibly corresponds to TRBD2 (5 bases). Between the trimmed V and J ends, which lost 0 bases and 0 bases, there was a span of 12 bases. The CDR3 length is 16 residues. Germline values: CDR1 LGHNA, CDR2 YSLEER.

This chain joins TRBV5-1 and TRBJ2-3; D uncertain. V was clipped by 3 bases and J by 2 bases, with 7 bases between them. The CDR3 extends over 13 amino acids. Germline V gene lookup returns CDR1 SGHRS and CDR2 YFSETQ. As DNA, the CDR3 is TGCGCCAGCAGCTCCAGGACCACAGATACGCAGTATTTT. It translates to CASSSRTTDTQYF.

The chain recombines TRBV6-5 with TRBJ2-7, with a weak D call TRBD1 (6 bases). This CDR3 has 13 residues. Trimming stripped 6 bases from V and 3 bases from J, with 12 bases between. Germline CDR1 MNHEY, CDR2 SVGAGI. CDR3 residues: CASSYTGHYEQYF. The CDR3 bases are TGTGCCAGCAGCTATACAGGGCACTACGAGCAGTACTTC.

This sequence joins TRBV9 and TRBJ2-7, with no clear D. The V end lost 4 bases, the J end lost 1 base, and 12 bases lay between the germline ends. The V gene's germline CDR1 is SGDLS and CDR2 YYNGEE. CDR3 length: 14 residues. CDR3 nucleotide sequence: TGTGCCAGCAGCACCCAGGATCTTTCCTACGAGCAGTACTTC. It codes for CASSTQDLSYEQYF.

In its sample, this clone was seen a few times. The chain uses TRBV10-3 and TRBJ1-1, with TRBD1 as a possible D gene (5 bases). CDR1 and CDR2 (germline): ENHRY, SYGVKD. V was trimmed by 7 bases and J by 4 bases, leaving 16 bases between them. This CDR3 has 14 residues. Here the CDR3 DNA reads TGTGCCATCACCCCGACGGGGGAGGTCACTGAAGCTTTCTTT. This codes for CAITPTGEVTEAFF.

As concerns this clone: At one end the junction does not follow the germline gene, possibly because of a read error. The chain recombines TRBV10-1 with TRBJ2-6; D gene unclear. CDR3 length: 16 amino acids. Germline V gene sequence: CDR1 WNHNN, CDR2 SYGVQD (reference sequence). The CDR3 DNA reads TGCGCCAGCAGTCTGGTCGCACAAAGTCGGGCCAACGTCCTAACTTTC. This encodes CASSLVAQSRANVLTF.

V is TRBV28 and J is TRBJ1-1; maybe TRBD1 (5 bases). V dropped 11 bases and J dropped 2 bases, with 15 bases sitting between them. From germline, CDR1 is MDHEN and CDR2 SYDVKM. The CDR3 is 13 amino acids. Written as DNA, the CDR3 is TGTGCCGTTAGAGACAGACTCAACACTGAAGCTTTCTTT. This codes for CAVRDRLNTEAFF.

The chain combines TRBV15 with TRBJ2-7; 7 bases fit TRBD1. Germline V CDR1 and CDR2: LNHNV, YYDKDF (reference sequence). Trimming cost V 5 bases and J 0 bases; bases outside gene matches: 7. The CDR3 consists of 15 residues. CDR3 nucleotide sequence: TGTGCCACCAGCCGGACCGGGGACAGCTCCTACGAGCAGTACTTC. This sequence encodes CATSRTGDSSYEQYF.

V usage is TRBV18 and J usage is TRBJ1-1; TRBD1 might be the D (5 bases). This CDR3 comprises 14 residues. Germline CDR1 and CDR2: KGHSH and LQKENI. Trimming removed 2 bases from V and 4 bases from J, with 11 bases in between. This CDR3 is CASSPVFQGTEAFF. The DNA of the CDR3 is TGTGCCAGCTCACCAGTGTTTCAGGGCACTGAAGCTTTCTTT.

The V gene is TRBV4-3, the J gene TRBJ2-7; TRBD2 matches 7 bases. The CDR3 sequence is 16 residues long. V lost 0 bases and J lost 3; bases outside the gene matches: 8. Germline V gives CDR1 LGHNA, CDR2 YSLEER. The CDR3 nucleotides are TGCGCCAGCAGCCAAGATAGGGCTAGCGGACTCTACGAGCAGTACTTC. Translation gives CASSQDRASGLYEQYF.

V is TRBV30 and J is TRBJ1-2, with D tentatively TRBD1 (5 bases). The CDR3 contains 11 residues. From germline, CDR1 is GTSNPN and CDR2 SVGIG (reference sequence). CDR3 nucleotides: TGTGCTCGGAGGTCAGGGTATGGCTACACCTTC. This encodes CARRSGYGYTF.

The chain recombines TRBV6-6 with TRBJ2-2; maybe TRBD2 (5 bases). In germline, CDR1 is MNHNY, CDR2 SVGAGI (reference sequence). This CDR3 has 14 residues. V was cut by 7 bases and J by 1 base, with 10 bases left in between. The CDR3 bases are TGTGCCAGCACCTCCCGGGGGAACACCGGGGAGCTGTTTTTT. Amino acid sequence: CASTSRGNTGELFF.

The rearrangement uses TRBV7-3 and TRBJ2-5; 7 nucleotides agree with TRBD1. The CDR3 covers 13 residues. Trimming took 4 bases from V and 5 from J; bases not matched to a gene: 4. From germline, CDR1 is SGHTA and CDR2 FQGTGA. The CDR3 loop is CASSSDRAETQYF. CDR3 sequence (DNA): TGTGCCAGCAGCTCCGACAGGGCGGAGACCCAGTACTTC. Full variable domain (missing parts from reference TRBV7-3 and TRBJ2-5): GAGVSQTPSNKVTEKGKYVELRCDPISGHTALYWYRQSLGQGPEFLIYFQGTGAADDSGLPNDRFFAVRPEGSVSTLKIQRTERGDSAVYLCASSSDRAETQYFGPGTRLLVL.

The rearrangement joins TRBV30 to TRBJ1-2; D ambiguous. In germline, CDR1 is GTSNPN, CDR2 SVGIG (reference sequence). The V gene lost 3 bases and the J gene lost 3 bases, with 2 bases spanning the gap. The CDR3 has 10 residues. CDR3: CAWRDYGYTF. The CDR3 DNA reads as TGTGCCTGGAGGGACTATGGCTACACCTTC.

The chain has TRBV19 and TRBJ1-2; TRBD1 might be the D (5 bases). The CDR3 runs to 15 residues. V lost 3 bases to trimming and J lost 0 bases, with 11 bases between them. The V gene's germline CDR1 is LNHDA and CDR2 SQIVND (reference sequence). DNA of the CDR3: TGTGCCAGTAGTATTAAATCACAGGCTAACTATGGCTACACCTTC. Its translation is CASSIKSQANYGYTF.

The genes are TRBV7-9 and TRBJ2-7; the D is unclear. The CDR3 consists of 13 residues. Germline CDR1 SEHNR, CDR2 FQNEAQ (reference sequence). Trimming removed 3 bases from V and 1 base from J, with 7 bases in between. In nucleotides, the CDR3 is TGTGCCAGCAGCTTGCCATCATCCTACGAGCAGTACTTC. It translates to CASSLPSSYEQYF.

The CDR3 nucleotides are TGCGCCAGCAGCTTGGGGGGGAACTATGGCTACACCTTC. This sequence encodes CASSLGGNYGYTF. This chain links TRBV5-1 with TRBJ1-2, with D tentatively TRBD1 (5 bases). The V end lost 0 bases, the J end lost 2 bases, and 5 bases lay between the germline ends. The germline V gene has CDR1 SGHRS and CDR2 YFSETQ. The CDR3 spans 13 residues.

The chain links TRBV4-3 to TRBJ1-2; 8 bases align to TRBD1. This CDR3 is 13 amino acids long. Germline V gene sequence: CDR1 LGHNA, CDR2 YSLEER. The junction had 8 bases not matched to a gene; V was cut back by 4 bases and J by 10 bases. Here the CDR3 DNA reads TGCGCCAGCAGCCTTGGACAGGGAGTTGACTACACCTTC. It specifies CASSLGQGVDYTF.

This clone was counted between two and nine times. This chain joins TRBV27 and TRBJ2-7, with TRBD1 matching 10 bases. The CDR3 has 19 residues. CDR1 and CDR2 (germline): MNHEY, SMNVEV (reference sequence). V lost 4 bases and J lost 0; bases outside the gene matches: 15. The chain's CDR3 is CASSSEGISGTGVSYEQYF. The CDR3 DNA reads TGTGCCAGCAGTTCCGAAGGAATTTCGGGGACAGGGGTCTCCTACGAGCAGTACTTC.

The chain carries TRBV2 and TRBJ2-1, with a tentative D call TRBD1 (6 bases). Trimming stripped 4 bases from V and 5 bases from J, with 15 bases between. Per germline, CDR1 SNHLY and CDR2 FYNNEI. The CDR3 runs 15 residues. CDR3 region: CASSAIRGPNNEQFF. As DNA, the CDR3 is TGTGCCAGCAGTGCCATCAGGGGCCCCAACAATGAGCAGTTCTTC. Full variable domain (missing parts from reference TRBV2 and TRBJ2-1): EPEVTQTPSHQVTQMGQEVILRCVPISNHLYFYWYRQILGQKVEFLVSFYNNEISEKSEIFDDQFSVERPDGSNFTLKIRSTKLEDSAMYFCASSAIRGPNNEQFFGPGTRLTVL.

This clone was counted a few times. The CDR3 DNA reads TGTGCCTGGAGTACCAGGTTTAGGTACGAGCAGTACTTC. Encoded protein: CAWSTRFRYEQYF. The chain joins TRBV30 to TRBJ2-5; no definite D call. The DNA end is a closer match to TRBJ2-7, so the J assignment may be wrong. The CDR3 is 13 residues long. Germline CDR1 GTSNPN, CDR2 SVGIG (reference sequence).

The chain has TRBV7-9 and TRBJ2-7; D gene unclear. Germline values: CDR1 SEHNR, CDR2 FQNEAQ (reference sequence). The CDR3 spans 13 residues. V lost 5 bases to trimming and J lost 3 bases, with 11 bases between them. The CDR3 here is CASSPPTNYEQYF. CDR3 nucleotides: TGTGCCAGCAGCCCCCCCACAAACTACGAGCAGTACTTC.

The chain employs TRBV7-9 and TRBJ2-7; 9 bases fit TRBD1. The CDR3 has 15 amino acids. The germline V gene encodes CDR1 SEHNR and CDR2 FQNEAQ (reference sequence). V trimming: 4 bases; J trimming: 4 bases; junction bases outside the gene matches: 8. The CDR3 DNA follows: TGTGCCAGCAGCTCCGAGGGACAGGGAATTTACGAGCAGTACTTC. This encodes CASSSEGQGIYEQYF.

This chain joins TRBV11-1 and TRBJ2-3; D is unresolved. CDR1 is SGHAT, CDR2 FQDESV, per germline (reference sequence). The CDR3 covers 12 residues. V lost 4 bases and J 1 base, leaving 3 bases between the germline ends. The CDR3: CASSSRTDTQYF. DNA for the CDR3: TGTGCCAGCAGCTCTCGCACAGATACGCAGTATTTT.

The CDR3 DNA is TGTGCCAGCAGAACCACCTCAGGGGGTCGCACTGAAGCTTTCTTT. Protein sequence: CASRTTSGGRTEAFF. V gene TRBV6-5 combines with J gene TRBJ1-1, with TRBD1 matching 7 bases. The CDR3 loop spans 15 amino acids. Per the germline V gene, CDR1 is MNHEY and CDR2 is SVGAGI. The ends lost 6 bases at V and 4 bases at J; junction bases unmatched: 11.

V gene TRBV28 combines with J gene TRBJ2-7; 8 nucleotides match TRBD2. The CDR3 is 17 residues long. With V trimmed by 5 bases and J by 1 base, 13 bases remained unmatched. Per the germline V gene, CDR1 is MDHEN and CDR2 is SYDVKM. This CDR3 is CASSPLILREVSYEQYF. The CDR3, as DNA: TGTGCCAGCAGTCCCCTGATCTTGCGGGAGGTATCCTACGAGCAGTACTTC.